These 10 T cell receptor beta chains share one sample of origin, sequenced in a study of monozygotic twins with cystic fibrosis (TCRdb year 2021). Library prep was done by the immunoSEQ multiplex PCR assay. TCRdb mirrors the immuneACCESS table, restricted to in-frame sequences. Some clones are absent from its copies; in checked studies, under half trace to an unresolved V gene, and the reason for the others is unknown. The sample contains about 32,000 clones, around 90% of them found a single time. Roughly 0.85% of the sample belongs to the ten largest clones. The sequenced sample was blood. The receptors stem from a girl aged 2-10 years with cystic fibrosis.

The rearrangement links TRBV19 to TRBJ1-1; TRBD1 is a possible D gene (5 bases). The CDR3 is 12 amino acids. Trimming took 10 bases from V and 2 from J, leaving 11 bases between them. Germline V CDR1 and CDR2: LNHDA, SQIVND (reference sequence). The CDR3 loop is CATTTDNTEAFF. Written as DNA, the CDR3 is TGTGCCACCACGACAGACAACACTGAAGCTTTCTTT.

V is TRBV6-5 and J is TRBJ2-5; D is possibly TRBD2 (5 bases). Trimming removed 8 bases from V and 8 bases from J, with 12 bases in between. This CDR3 is 11 amino acids long. Germline lookup yields CDR1 MNHEY and CDR2 SVGAGI. CDR3 sequence: CASHSAGTQYF. The CDR3 DNA sequence: TGTGCCAGCCACAGCGCGGGTACCCAGTACTTC.

The chain is built from TRBV7-9 and TRBJ1-3; 10 bases align to TRBD1. The CDR3 contains 15 residues. Germline-derived CDR1 and CDR2 are SEHNR and FQNEAQ (reference sequence). The V segment lost 4 bases and the J segment 3 bases; nucleotides outside the gene matches: 3. CDR3 in amino acids: CASSWGTGVGNTIYF. The CDR3 coding sequence is TGTGCCAGCAGCTGGGGGACAGGGGTTGGAAACACCATATATTTT.

This chain joins TRBV7-9 and TRBJ2-3; D gene unclear. Germline CDR1 reads SEHNR; CDR2 reads FQNEAQ (reference sequence). V lost 6 bases, J lost 0 bases, and 7 bases lay in between. The CDR3 length is 13 residues. The CDR3 sequence: CASRVGSTDTQYF. Written as DNA, the CDR3 is TGTGCCAGCAGGGTCGGGAGCACAGATACGCAGTATTTT.

The rearrangement links TRBV27 to TRBJ1-2; no firm D call. CDR1 and CDR2 (germline): MNHEY, SMNVEV (reference sequence). With 5 bases removed from V and 8 bases from J, the gap between germline ends came to 15 bases. The CDR3 is made up of 13 amino acids. The CDR3 bases are TGTGCCAGCAGTCTAGGCCCTTTGAAAGGCTACACCTTC. Translation gives CASSLGPLKGYTF.

This clone was recorded only once. The chain has TRBV6-1 and TRBJ2-7; a possible D gene is TRBD2 (6 bases). CDR3 length: 15 amino acids. Per the germline V gene, CDR1 is MNHNS and CDR2 is SASEGT. The CDR3 reads CVSGVMGNIFYEQYF. CDR3 nucleotides: TGTGTCTCGGGGGTAATGGGGAATATTTTCTACGAGCAGTACTTC.

The V and J genes are TRBV5-1 and TRBJ2-7, with D perhaps TRBD1 (5 bases). The germline CDR1 and CDR2 sequences are SGHRS and YFSETQ. The length of the CDR3 is 14 residues. Trimming cost V 2 bases and J 7 bases, with 16 bases left between them. DNA for the CDR3: TGCGCCAGCAGCTTCCTTAGCAGGGCGGAAGAGCAGTACTTC. The encoded protein is CASSFLSRAEEQYF.

The V gene is TRBV7-9, the J gene TRBJ2-1, with 8 nucleotides matching TRBD2. CDR1 and CDR2 (germline): SEHNR, FQNEAQ (reference sequence). With 1 base clipped from V and 9 bases from J, the junction kept 11 bases outside the gene matches. The CDR3 runs 16 residues. CDR3: CASSLESSGVGGEQFF. CDR3 in DNA: TGTGCCAGCAGCTTAGAGAGTAGCGGGGTCGGGGGTGAGCAGTTCTTC.

V gene TRBV23-1 combines with J gene TRBJ1-4; possibly TRBD1 for D (5 bases). TRBV23-1 is an open reading frame, and its role is uncertain. V dropped 2 bases and J dropped 16 bases, with 14 bases sitting between them. This CDR3 is 12 amino acids long. The CDR3 reads CASSQRGGPRFF. CDR3 nucleotide sequence: TGCGCCAGCAGTCAACGGGGCGGCCCGAGGTTTTTT.

The chain combines TRBV4-1 with TRBJ2-7, with 8 bases matching TRBD1. This CDR3 comprises 14 residues. Germline lookup yields CDR1 MGHRA and CDR2 YSYEKL. The V gene end was trimmed by 0 bases and the J gene end by 2 bases; junction bases not matched to a gene: 0. The CDR3 DNA is TGCGCCAGCAGCCAAGAGGACAGGGCCTACGAGCAGTACTTC. It encodes CASSQEDRAYEQYF.